The clone carrying this T cell receptor (beta chain) was counted a few times. Antigen: not known. The germline gives CDR1 MNHEY, CDR2 SMNVEV (reference sequence). The CDR3 length is 11 residues. V was clipped by 10 bases and J by 6 bases, with 10 bases between them. A universal primer binding site was introduced by template switching. The final cDNA contained unique molecular identifiers. TCRdb used MiXCR to reprocess the 5' RACE reads, holding one entry per CDR3 protein. The sample shows some 230,000 distinct CDR3 sequences, about 6.7% of them seen only once. This entry is derived from a study of identical twins. Study-wide results and caveats: The abundant beta clonotypes from cord blood had fewer insertions, and memory repertoires had none of this.

These same data were also listed under a study on T cells expressing NK-cell markers. From that report: Dominant NKG2C+ clonotypes accounted for about 1.0-8% of CD8+ T cells in more than five donors.

The TCR sequence derives from a woman younger than 30 in good health. The chain couples TRBV27 to TRBJ2-1; D is possibly TRBD2 (6 bases). The specimen was CD8+ T cells sorted from blood. The CDR3 DNA follows: TGTGCCAACTGGCGGGGCAATGAGCAGTTCTTC. It codes for CANWRGNEQFF.